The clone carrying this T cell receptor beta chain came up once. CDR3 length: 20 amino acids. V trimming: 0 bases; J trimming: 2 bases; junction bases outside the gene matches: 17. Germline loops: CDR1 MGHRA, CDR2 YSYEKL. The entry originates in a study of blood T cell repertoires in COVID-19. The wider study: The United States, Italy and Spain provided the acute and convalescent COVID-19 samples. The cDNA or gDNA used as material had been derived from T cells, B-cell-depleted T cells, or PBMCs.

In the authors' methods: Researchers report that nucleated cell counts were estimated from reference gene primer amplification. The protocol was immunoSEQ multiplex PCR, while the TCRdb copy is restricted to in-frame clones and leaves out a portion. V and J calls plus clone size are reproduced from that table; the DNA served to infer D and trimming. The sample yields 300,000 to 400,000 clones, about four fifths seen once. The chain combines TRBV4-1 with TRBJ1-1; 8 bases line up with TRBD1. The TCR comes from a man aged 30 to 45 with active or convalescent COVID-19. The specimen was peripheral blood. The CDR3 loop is CASSQEIGVTGGWRNTEAFF. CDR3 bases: TGCGCCAGCAGCCAAGAGATAGGGGTTACAGGGGGATGGCGAAACACTGAAGCTTTCTTT.